This entry is about one T cell receptor beta chain. The data stem from a study of shared clonotypes between healthy human individuals. CDR3 length equals 17 residues. V was cut by 2 bases and J by 0 bases, with 11 bases left in between. CDR1 is SGHVS, CDR2 FQNEAQ, per germline. Measured with immunoSEQ multiplex PCR; TCRdb has only the in-frame clones, and not every one. The sample has some 1,400,000 clones, roughly 95% seen once. This TCR came from a man aged 25-45 years in good health. The chain recombines TRBV7-8 with TRBJ2-6; D may correspond to TRBD1 or TRBD2 (5 bases each). The sequenced sample was naive CD4+ T cells sorted from blood. Sample subset: CD45RA+ positively selected. CDR3 loop: CASSLRGHYSGANVLTF. CDR3 nucleotide sequence: TGTGCCAGCAGCTTACGGGGCCATTACTCTGGGGCCAACGTCCTGACTTTC.